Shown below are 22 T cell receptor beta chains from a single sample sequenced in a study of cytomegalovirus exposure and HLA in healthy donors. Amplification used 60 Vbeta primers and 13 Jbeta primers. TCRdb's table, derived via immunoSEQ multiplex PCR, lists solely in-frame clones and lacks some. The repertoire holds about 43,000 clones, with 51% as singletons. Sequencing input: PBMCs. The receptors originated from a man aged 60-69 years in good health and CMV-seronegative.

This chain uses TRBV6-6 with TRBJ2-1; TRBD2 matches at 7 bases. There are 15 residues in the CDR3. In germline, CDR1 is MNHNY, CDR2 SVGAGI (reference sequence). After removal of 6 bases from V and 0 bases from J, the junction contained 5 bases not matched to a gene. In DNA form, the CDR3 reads TGTGCCAGCAGCCGCGGGGGTGGCTCCTACAATGAGCAGTTCTTC. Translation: CASSRGGGSYNEQFF.

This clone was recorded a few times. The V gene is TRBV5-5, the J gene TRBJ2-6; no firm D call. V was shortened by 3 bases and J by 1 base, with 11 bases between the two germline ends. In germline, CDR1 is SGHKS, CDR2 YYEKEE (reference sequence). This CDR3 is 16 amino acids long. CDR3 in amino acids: CASSWVVRSGANVLTF. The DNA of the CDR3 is TGTGCCAGCAGCTGGGTGGTGAGGTCTGGGGCCAACGTCCTGACTTTC.

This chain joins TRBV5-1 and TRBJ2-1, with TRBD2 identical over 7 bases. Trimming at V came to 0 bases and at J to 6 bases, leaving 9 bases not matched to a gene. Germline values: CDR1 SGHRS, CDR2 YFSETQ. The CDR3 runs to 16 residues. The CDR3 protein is CASSLEGAGVRNEQFF. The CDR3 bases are TGCGCCAGCAGCTTGGAAGGGGCGGGAGTACGCAATGAGCAGTTCTTC.

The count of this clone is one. CDR3 DNA sequence: TGTGCCAGCAGCTTAGCGGGTTGGCAGGCCTACGAGCAGTACTTC. Protein: CASSLAGWQAYEQYF. The chain carries TRBV7-9 and TRBJ2-7; no firm D call. Trimming removed 0 bases from V and 2 bases from J, with 11 bases in between. The CDR3 length is 15 residues. Germline V gene sequence: CDR1 SEHNR, CDR2 FQNEAQ (reference sequence).

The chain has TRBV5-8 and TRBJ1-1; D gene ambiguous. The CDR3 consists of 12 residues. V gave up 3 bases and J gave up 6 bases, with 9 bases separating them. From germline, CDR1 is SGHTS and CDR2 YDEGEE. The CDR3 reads CASSSFAAEAFF. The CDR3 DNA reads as TGTGCCAGCAGCTCCTTTGCAGCTGAAGCTTTCTTT.

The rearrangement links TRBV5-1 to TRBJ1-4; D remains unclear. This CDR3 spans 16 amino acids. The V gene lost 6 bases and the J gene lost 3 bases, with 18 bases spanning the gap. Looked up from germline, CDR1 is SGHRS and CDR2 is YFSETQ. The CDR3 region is CASTPGSRRANEKLFF. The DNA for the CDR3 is TGCGCCAGCACCCCCGGTTCAAGGCGGGCTAATGAAAAACTGTTTTTT.

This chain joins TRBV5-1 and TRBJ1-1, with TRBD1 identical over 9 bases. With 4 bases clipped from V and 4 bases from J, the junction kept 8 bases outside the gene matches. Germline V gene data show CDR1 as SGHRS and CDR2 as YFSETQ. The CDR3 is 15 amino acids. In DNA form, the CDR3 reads TGCGCCAGCAGCGCTGGGGACAGGGTACGCACTGAAGCTTTCTTT. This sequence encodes CASSAGDRVRTEAFF.

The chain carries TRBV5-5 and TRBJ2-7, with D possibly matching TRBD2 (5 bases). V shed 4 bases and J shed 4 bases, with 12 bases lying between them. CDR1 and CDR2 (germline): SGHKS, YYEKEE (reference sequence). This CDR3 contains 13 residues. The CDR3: CASSRGVSYEQYF. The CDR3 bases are TGTGCCAGCAGCCGGGGAGTAAGTTACGAGCAGTACTTC.

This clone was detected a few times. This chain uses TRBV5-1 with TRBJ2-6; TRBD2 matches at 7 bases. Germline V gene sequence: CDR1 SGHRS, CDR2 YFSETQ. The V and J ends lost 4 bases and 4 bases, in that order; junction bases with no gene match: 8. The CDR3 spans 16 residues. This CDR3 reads CASSPGGGNGANVLTF. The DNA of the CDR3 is TGCGCCAGCAGCCCGGGGGGTGGGAACGGGGCCAACGTCCTGACTTTC. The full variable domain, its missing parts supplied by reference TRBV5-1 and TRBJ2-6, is KAGVTQTPRYLIKTRGQQVTLSCSPISGHRSVSWYQQTPGQGLQFLFEYFSETQRNKGNFPGRFSGRQFSNSRSEMNVSTLELGDSALYLCASSPGGGNGANVLTFGAGSRLTVL.

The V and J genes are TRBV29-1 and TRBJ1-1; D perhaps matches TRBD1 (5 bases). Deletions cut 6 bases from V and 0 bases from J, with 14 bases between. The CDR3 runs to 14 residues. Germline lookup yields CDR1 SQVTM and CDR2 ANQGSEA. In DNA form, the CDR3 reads TGCAGCGTGTGGCGGGGGGGGGTGAACACTGAAGCTTTCTTT. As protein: CSVWRGGVNTEAFF.

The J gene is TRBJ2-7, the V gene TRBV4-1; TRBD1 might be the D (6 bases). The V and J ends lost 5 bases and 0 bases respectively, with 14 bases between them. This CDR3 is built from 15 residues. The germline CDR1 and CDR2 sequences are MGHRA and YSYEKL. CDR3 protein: CASSLQDSSSYEQYF. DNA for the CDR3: TGCGCCAGCAGCTTACAGGACAGCAGCTCCTACGAGCAGTACTTC.

In DNA, the CDR3 is TGTGCCAGCAGTTTGGGGACAGTCAATCAGCCCCAGCATTTT. It is translated as CASSLGTVNQPQHF. The chain links TRBV28 to TRBJ1-5; 7 bases agree with TRBD1. Germline V gives CDR1 MDHEN, CDR2 SYDVKM. V lost 3 bases to trimming and J lost 3 bases; unmatched junction nucleotides: 2. The CDR3 runs to 14 residues.

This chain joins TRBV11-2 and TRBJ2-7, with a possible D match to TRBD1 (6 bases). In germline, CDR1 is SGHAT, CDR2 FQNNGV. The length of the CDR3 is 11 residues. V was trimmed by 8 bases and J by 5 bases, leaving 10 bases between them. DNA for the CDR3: TGTGCCAGCTCCAGGGGTAACGAGCAGTACTTC. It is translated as CASSRGNEQYF.

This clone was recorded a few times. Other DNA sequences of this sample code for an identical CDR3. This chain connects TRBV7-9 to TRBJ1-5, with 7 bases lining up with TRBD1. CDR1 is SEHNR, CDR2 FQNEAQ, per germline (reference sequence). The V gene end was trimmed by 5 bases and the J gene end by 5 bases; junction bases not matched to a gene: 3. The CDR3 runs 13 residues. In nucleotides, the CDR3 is TGTGCCAGCAGCGCCCAGGGGGATCAGCCCCAGCATTTT. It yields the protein CASSAQGDQPQHF.

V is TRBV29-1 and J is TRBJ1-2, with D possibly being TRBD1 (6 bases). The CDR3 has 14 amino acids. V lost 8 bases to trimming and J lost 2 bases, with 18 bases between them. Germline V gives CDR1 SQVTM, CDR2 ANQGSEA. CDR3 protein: CSMQDQGTNYGYTF. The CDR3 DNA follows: TGCAGCATGCAGGATCAAGGGACAAACTATGGCTACACCTTC. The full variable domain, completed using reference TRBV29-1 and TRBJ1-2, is SAVISQKPSRDICQRGTSLTIQCQVDSQVTMMFWYRQQPGQSLTLIATANQGSEATYESGFVIDKFPISRPNLTFSTLTVSNMSPEDSSIYLCSMQDQGTNYGYTFGSGTRLTVV.

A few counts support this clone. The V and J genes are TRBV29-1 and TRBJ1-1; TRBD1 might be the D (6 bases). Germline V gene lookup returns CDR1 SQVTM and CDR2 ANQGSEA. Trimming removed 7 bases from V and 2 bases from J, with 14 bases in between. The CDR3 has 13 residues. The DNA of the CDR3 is TGCAGCGCCGGAGGACAGCTCAACACTGAAGCTTTCTTT. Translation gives CSAGGQLNTEAFF.

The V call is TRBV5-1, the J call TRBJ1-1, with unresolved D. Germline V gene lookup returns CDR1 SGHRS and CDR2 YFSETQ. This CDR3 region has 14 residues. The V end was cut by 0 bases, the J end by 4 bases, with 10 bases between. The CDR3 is CASSLVAAGTEAFF. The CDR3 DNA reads TGCGCCAGCAGCTTGGTGGCAGCAGGCACTGAAGCTTTCTTT.

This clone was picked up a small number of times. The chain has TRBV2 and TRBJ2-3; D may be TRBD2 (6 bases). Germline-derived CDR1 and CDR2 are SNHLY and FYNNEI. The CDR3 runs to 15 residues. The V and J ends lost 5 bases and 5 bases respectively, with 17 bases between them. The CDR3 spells CASSRWRDDGDTQYF. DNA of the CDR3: TGTGCCAGCAGTCGGTGGCGGGATGATGGAGATACGCAGTATTTT.

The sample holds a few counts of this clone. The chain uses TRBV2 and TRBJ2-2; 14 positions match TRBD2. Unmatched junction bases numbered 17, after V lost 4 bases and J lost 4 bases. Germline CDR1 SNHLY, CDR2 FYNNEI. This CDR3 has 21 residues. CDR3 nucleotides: TGTGCCAGCAGTGGCGACTTGAGGGGGAGGACTAGCGGGAGGTTCACCGGGGAGCTGTTTTTT. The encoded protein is CASSGDLRGRTSGRFTGELFF.

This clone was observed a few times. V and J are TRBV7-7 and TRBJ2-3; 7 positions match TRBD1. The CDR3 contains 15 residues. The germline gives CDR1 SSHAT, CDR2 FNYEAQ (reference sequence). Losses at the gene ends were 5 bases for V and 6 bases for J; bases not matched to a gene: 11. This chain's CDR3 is CASSRTTGVGDTQYF. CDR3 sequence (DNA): TGTGCCAGCAGCCGCACTACAGGGGTTGGGGATACGCAGTATTTT.

As DNA, the CDR3 is TGTGCCAGCAGCTTCGACAGGGGAACAGATACGCAGTATTTT. Its translation is CASSFDRGTDTQYF. This chain connects TRBV7-2 to TRBJ2-3, with 8 bases aligning to TRBD1. V trimming: 3 bases; J trimming: 3 bases; junction bases outside the gene matches: 2. The germline CDR1 and CDR2 sequences are SGHTA and FQGNSA. The CDR3 loop spans 14 amino acids.

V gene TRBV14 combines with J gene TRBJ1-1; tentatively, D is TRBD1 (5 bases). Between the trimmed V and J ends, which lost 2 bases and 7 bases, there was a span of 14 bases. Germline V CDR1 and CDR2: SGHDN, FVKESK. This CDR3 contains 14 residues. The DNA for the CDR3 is TGTGCCAGCAGCCAAACAGGCAGTAGAGGTGAAGCTTTCTTT. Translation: CASSQTGSRGEAFF.